The rows below give T cell receptor beta chains drawn from one sample of a study of tumour-infiltrating T cells in Burkitt lymphoma. This table comes from immunoSEQ multiplex PCR, and its TCRdb copy is limited to in-frame clones, with some not included. The table lists tens of thousands of clones, more than 25% of them singletons. The material sequenced was tumor tissue. All receptors come from a human donor with Burkitt lymphoma. Both conserved end residues are part of each CDR3. A D gene is named only where the DNA matches it firmly. Clone size, where shown, is once, few, many, or a class for clones that have expanded.

-	TRBV7-6	few	TRBJ1-2	CASSPSYATGKRNYGYTF	TGTGCCAGCAGCCCATCATATGCGACAGGCAAGCGGAACTATGGCTACACCTTC
-	TRBV27	-	TRBJ1-2	CASSFGTGYGYTF	TGTGCCAGCAGTTTTGGCACGGGCTATGGCTACACCTTC
-	TRBV5-4	few	TRBJ2-3	CASSLANGTPRQYF	TGTGCCAGCAGCTTGGCCAATGGGACCCCGAGGCAGTATTTT
TRBD2	TRBV4-1	-	TRBJ2-5	CASSPRTSGKETQYF	TGCGCCAGCAGCCCACGGACTAGCGGGAAAGAGACCCAGTACTTC
-	TRBV19	-	TRBJ2-5	CASSASGKETQYF	TGTGCCAGTAGTGCGTCGGGAAAAGAGACCCAGTACTTC
-	TRBV7-2	few	TRBJ1-5	CASSLEYSNQPQHF	TGTGCCAGCAGCTTAGAGTATAGCAATCAGCCCCAGCATTTT
TRBD1	TRBV15	-	TRBJ2-7	CATSPRQGAYEQYF	TGTGCCACCAGCCCGCGACAGGGGGCCTACGAGCAGTACTTC
-	TRBV5-6	few	TRBJ1-1	CASSLGVVAEAFF	TGTGCCAGCAGCTTGGGGGTGGTTGCTGAAGCTTTCTTT
TRBD1	TRBV6-5	few	TRBJ1-5	CASSPRDSDYQPQHF	TGTGCCAGCAGTCCACGGGACAGTGACTATCAGCCCCAGCATTTT
-	TRBV10-3	-	TRBJ2-7	CAISFQESYEQYF	TGTGCCATCAGTTTTCAGGAAAGCTACGAGCAGTACTTC
-	TRBV7-9	-	TRBJ1-1	CASRPSSVNTEAFF	TGTGCCAGCAGACCCTCATCAGTGAACACTGAAGCTTTCTTT
TRBD2	TRBV7-2	-	TRBJ2-2	CASSSVAGGTGELFF	TGTGCCAGCAGCTCAGTGGCGGGGGGAACCGGGGAGCTGTTTTTT
-	TRBV29-1	few	TRBJ2-1	CSWRPSRLYNEQFF	TGCTCCTGGCGACCCTCCAGACTCTACAATGAGCAGTTCTTC